These 8 T cell receptor beta chains share one sample of origin, sequenced in a study of CD8+ T cells in alopecia areata. Following RNA extraction, reverse transcription yielded cDNA that acted as the sequencing template. Assay: immunoSEQ multiplex PCR; the TCRdb copy retains only in-frame clones and omits some. The table has about 94,000 clones, about two thirds seen once; the top ten hold 17%. Treatment reported: oral pan-JAK inhibitor, 5-10 mg twice daily. Sequenced material: CD8+ T cells sorted from blood, taken at week 44, from a patient treated with tofacitinib. The receptors shown here come from a human donor with alopecia areata.

This chain links TRBV4-3 with TRBJ2-1; no firm D call. The CDR3 sequence is 15 residues long. V gave up 0 bases and J gave up 0 bases, with 6 bases separating them. Germline CDR1 and CDR2: LGHNA and YSLEER. CDR3 sequence (DNA): TGCGCCAGCAGCCAAGATTGGAGCTCCTACAATGAGCAGTTCTTC. As protein: CASSQDWSSYNEQFF.

V gene TRBV4-3 combines with J gene TRBJ2-2, with 11 nucleotides matching TRBD1. With V trimmed by 1 base and J by 6 bases, 10 bases remained unmatched. The CDR3 is made up of 18 amino acids. Germline V gene sequence: CDR1 LGHNA, CDR2 YSLEER. This CDR3 is CASSQGWGQGEFAGELFF. DNA of the CDR3: TGCGCCAGCAGCCAAGGATGGGGACAGGGGGAATTTGCCGGGGAGCTGTTTTTT.

The rearrangement joins TRBV19 to TRBJ1-5, with TRBD1 as a possible D gene (5 bases). V was cut by 3 bases and J by 7 bases, with 10 bases left in between. The CDR3 consists of 13 residues. The V gene's germline CDR1 is LNHDA and CDR2 SQIVND (reference sequence). CDR3 bases: TGTGCCAGTAGTATGGGGGGATTCCAGCCCCAGCATTTT. Protein: CASSMGGFQPQHF. Together with reference TRBV19 and TRBJ1-5, the CDR3 gives the full variable domain: DGGITQSPKYLFRKEGQNVTLSCEQNLNHDAMYWYRQDPGQGLRLIYYSQIVNDFQKGDIAEGYSVSREKKESFPLTVTSAQKNPTAFYLCASSMGGFQPQHFGDGTRLSIL.

The chain has TRBV11-2 and TRBJ2-5; D gene ambiguous. Germline V gene sequence: CDR1 SGHAT, CDR2 FQNNGV. The V gene lost 7 bases and the J gene lost 5 bases, with 20 bases spanning the gap. The CDR3 spans 15 residues. CDR3 protein: CASTDYLGEAETQYF. The DNA of the CDR3 is TGTGCCAGCACCGATTATCTTGGGGAAGCGGAGACCCAGTACTTC.

This clone was picked up many times. The chain couples TRBV7-2 to TRBJ2-7; 7 bases align to TRBD1. V lost 7 bases to trimming and J lost 0 bases; unmatched junction nucleotides: 6. Germline V gives CDR1 SGHTA, CDR2 FQGNSA. This CDR3 is built from 14 residues. For the CDR3, the DNA is TGTGCCAGCACTGGGGGACAGAACTCCTACGAGCAGTACTTC. Protein: CASTGGQNSYEQYF.

The chain carries TRBV30 and TRBJ2-7; TRBD2 is a possible D gene (5 bases). This CDR3 region has 16 residues. Germline V CDR1 and CDR2: GTSNPN, SVGIG (reference sequence). V lost 4 bases, J lost 3 bases, and 22 bases lay in between. CDR3 sequence: CAWMAPLERKYYEQYF. For the CDR3, the DNA is TGTGCCTGGATGGCCCCGTTGGAGCGGAAGTACTACGAGCAGTACTTC. Full variable domain (missing parts from reference TRBV30 and TRBJ2-7): SQTIHQWPATLVQPVGSPLSLECTVEGTSNPNLYWYRQAAGRGLQLLFYSVGIGQISSEVPQNLSASRPQDRQFILSSKKLLLSDSGFYLCAWMAPLERKYYEQYFGPGTRLTVT.

The chain has TRBV19 and TRBJ2-2; D is uncertain. The CDR3 consists of 14 residues. Germline CDR1 LNHDA, CDR2 SQIVND (reference sequence). V dropped 2 bases and J dropped 3 bases, with 7 bases sitting between them. The CDR3 region is CASSIPGYTGELFF. The CDR3 nucleotides are TGTGCCAGTAGTATACCGGGCTACACCGGGGAGCTGTTTTTT.

The sample holds a few counts of this clone. V is TRBV6-4 and J is TRBJ1-5; no clear D. There are 15 residues in the CDR3. The V and J ends lost 6 bases and 5 bases respectively, with 17 bases between them. Germline assignment: CDR1 MRHNA and CDR2 SNTAGT. This chain's CDR3 is CASRALGEGDQPQHF. For the CDR3, the DNA is TGTGCCAGCAGGGCTCTCGGGGAGGGTGATCAGCCCCAGCATTTT.